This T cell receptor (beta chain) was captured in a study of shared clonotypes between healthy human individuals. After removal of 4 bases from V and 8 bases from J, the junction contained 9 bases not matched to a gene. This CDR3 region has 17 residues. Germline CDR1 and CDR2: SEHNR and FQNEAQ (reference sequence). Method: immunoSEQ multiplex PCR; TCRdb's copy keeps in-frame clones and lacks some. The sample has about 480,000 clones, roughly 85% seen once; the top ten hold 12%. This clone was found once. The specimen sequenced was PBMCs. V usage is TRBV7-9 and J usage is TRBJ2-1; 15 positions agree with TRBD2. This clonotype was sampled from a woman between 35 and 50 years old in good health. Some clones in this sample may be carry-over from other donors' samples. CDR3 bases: TGTGCCAGCAGCTCCCGGACTAGCGGGAGGGCCGAGGATGAGCAGTTCTTC. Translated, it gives CASSSRTSGRAEDEQFF.